This record concerns one TCR beta chain sequence. These data originate in a study of control samples from healthy donors and cancer patients. The CDR3 has 17 residues. The germline V gene encodes CDR1 SGHTS and CDR2 YDEGEE. V lost 4 bases, J lost 7 bases, and 8 bases stayed unmatched. The repertoire was sequenced with immunoSEQ multiplex PCR; TCRdb's copy has only in-frame clones and lacks some. The sample includes under 30,000 clones, nearly 90% of them seen just once. What was sequenced was formalin-fixed, paraffin-embedded tissue. The rearrangement joins TRBV5-8 to TRBJ2-1, with TRBD2 matching 16 bases. The TCR comes from a female donor with melanoma. The CDR3 DNA reads TGTGCCAGCAGCGCCGGGACTAGCGGGAGGGCCGGGAATGAGCAGTTCTTC. Translated: CASSAGTSGRAGNEQFF.